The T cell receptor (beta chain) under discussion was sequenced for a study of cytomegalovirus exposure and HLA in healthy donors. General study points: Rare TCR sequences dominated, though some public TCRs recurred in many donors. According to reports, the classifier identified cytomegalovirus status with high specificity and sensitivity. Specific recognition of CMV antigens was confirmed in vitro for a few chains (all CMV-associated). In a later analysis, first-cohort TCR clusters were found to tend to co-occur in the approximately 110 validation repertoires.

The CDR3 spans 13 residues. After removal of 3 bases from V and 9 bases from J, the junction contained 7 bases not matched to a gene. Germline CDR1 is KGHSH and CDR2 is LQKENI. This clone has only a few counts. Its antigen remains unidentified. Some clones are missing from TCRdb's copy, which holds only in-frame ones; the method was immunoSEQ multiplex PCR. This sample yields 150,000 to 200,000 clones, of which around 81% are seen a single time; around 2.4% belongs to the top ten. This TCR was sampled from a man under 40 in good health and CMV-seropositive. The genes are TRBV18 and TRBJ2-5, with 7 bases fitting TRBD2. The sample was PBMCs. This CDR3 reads CASSPAAAGAQYF. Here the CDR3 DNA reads TGTGCCAGCTCACCGGCTGCCGCGGGGGCCCAGTACTTC.